Listed below are T cell receptor beta chains from one sample, sequenced in a study of blood T cell repertoires in COVID-19. Measured with immunoSEQ multiplex PCR; TCRdb has only the in-frame clones, and not every one. There are under 250,000 clones in the sample; approximately 78% occur only once, and roughly 3.3% lies in the top ten. The sequencing input was peripheral blood. The receptors derive from a woman in her late teens or twenties with acute or convalescent COVID-19. The CDR3 runs from the conserved cysteine through the conserved F or W. The order of the fields is clone size, V gene, J gene, D gene, CDR3 DNA, CDR3 protein. D genes are given only for firm matches. Expanded clones are given a class, and other clones once, few, many or no size at all.

NA,TRBV7-2,TRBJ2-3,NA,TGTGCCAGCAGCTTAGGAGGGTATCTCACAGATACGCAGTATTTT,CASSLGGYLTDTQYF
NA,TRBV25-1,TRBJ2-1,TRBD2,TGTGCCAGCAGCCGACTAGCGGGAAACAATGAGCAGTTCTTC,CASSRLAGNNEQFF
NA,TRBV3-1/TRBV3-2,TRBJ2-5,NA,TGTGCCAGCAGCCCTCCAAGGACTTATCAAGAGACCCAGTACTTC,CASSPPRTYQETQYF
once,TRBV6-5,TRBJ2-5,TRBD1,TGTGCCAGCAGCCTAGGACAGGGTGTCCAAGAGACCCAGTACTTC,CASSLGQGVQETQYF
NA,TRBV7-8,TRBJ2-7,NA,TGTGCCAGCAGCTTATCAGGTAGCTACGAGCAGTACTTC,CASSLSGSYEQYF
once,TRBV2,TRBJ2-1,NA,TGTGCCAGCAGTGAGTTGGGGAGGATGGGGAATGAGCAGTTCTTC,CASSELGRMGNEQFF
NA,TRBV6-5,TRBJ1-1,NA,TGTGCCAGCAGTTACTCTGGCAGGGTCGCCACTGAAGCTTTCTTT,CASSYSGRVATEAFF
few,TRBV3-1/TRBV3-2,TRBJ1-2,TRBD1,TGTGCCAGCAGCCAAGGACAGGGGATAGGTGGCTACACCTTC,CASSQGQGIGGYTF
NA,TRBV19,TRBJ1-5,NA,TGTGCCAGTAGTATTCGGGGGGGTCAGCCCCAGCATTTT,CASSIRGGQPQHF
NA,TRBV12-3/TRBV12-4,TRBJ1-1,NA,TGTGCCAGCAGTTTCGGACGGGGTGAAGCTTTCTTT,CASSFGRGEAFF
NA,TRBV3-1/TRBV3-2,TRBJ1-1,NA,TGTGCCAGCAGCCAAAGGGAGACGGCCACTGAAGCTTTCTTT,CASSQRETATEAFF
NA,TRBV19,TRBJ1-6,TRBD1,TGTGCCAGTAGTATCACAGGGGCTAATTCACCCCTCCACTTT,CASSITGANSPLHF
NA,TRBV6-5,TRBJ1-1,TRBD1,TGTGCCAGCAGTTACACGGGACAGGGGGCGACGCCTTCCTTT,CASSYTGQGATPSF
NA,TRBV5-6,TRBJ2-1,NA,TGTGCCAGCAGCTTGGTGACAGAGTACAATGAGCAGTTCTTC,CASSLVTEYNEQFF
NA,TRBV5-1,TRBJ1-6,TRBD1,TGCGCCAGCAGCTTGGTCCGGGACAGTAATTCACCCCTCCACTTT,CASSLVRDSNSPLHF
NA,TRBV28,TRBJ2-5,NA,TGTGCCAGCAGTCAGCGGGCCAAGGAGGAGACCCAGTACTTC,CASSQRAKEETQYF
NA,TRBV5-5,TRBJ1-1,NA,TGTGCCAGCAGCTTGGGACAGACAAGCTTTGGTGAAGCTTTCTTT,CASSLGQTSFGEAFF
NA,TRBV5-6,TRBJ1-2,NA,TGTGCCAGCAGCTTGGGGACGGGGTATGGCTACACCTTC,CASSLGTGYGYTF
NA,TRBV29-1,TRBJ2-1,TRBD2,TGCAGCGTTGATCCGACGGCGGGAGCCGACAATGAGCAGTTCTTC,CSVDPTAGADNEQFF
NA,TRBV28,TRBJ1-1,TRBD1,TGTGCCAGCAGGCTGACAGGGGGCCGGGGGGGCACTGAAGCTTTCTTT,CASRLTGGRGGTEAFF
few,TRBV28,TRBJ2-5,TRBD2,TGTGCCTCCAAGATAGCGGGAGCAGAGACCCAGTACTTC,CASKIAGAETQYF
NA,TRBV28,TRBJ2-7,NA,TGTGCCAGCAGTTCGGGACACGGCTACGAGCAGTACTTC,CASSSGHGYEQYF
NA,TRBV11-2,TRBJ2-1,TRBD2,TGTGCCAGCAGCCAGACTAGCGGGGAACGGGTTGAGCAGTTCTTC,CASSQTSGERVEQFF
NA,TRBV10-3,TRBJ2-7,NA,TGTGCCATCAGGCGGGACTACGAGCAGTACTTC,CAIRRDYEQYF
once,TRBV2,TRBJ2-7,TRBD1,TGTGCCAGCCTCGGGACAGGGGATGTCGAGCAGTACTTC,CASLGTGDVEQYF
once,TRBV12-3/TRBV12-4,TRBJ2-7,NA,TGTGCCAGCAGCCTCGTATCCTACGAGCAGTACTTC,CASSLVSYEQYF
NA,TRBV9,TRBJ2-7,TRBD2,TGTGCCAGCAGCGTAGGAGTGGGGACTAGCGGGACCCTCTCCTACGAGCAGTACTTC,CASSVGVGTSGTLSYEQYF
NA,TRBV6-5,TRBJ2-5,NA,TGTGCCAGCAGTCCACTAGGAGGAGAGACCCAGTACTTC,CASSPLGGETQYF
NA,TRBV9,TRBJ2-7,NA,TGTGCCAGCAGCGTAGAGGGGGACGACTACGAGCAGTACTTC,CASSVEGDDYEQYF
few,TRBV5-6,TRBJ2-7,TRBD2,TGTGCCAGCAGCTTGGGCCTAGCGGGAGGTGAGCAGTACTTC,CASSLGLAGGEQYF
once,TRBV27,TRBJ2-7,NA,TGTGCCAGCAGCCTCGGGGGCTCCTACGAGCAGTACTTC,CASSLGGSYEQYF
NA,TRBV14,TRBJ2-7,TRBD2,TGTGCCAGCAGCCGGTCTAGCGGGTTCTACGAGCAGTACTTC,CASSRSSGFYEQYF
NA,TRBV5-1,TRBJ2-1,NA,TGCGCCAGCAGCTACCGACTAGTGGACGATGAGCAGTTCTTC,CASSYRLVDDEQFF
few,TRBV10-2,TRBJ1-1,TRBD1,TGCGCCAGCAGCGGGACAGGGATGAACACTGAAGCTTTCTTT,CASSGTGMNTEAFF
NA,TRBV10-1,TRBJ2-1,TRBD1,TGCGCCAGCAGTGTCGGGACAGGGGGGGATGAGCAGTTCTTC,CASSVGTGGDEQFF
NA,TRBV5-1,TRBJ2-7,TRBD1,TGCGCCAGCAGCCCACTCACAGGGGGGATTTACGAGCAGTACTTC,CASSPLTGGIYEQYF
few,TRBV18,TRBJ1-4,NA,TGTGCCAGCTCACCGAGCAGGGGCGAGGAAAAACTGTTTTTT,CASSPSRGEEKLFF
NA,TRBV19,TRBJ2-7,TRBD2,TGTGCCAGTCGGAGGACTAGCGGTCCCTACGAGCAGTACTTC,CASRRTSGPYEQYF
few,TRBV6-5,TRBJ2-1,TRBD2,TGTGCCAGCAGTACAGCGGGAGAGGGTTACAATGAGCAGTTCTTC,CASSTAGEGYNEQFF
once,TRBV7-9,TRBJ2-1,NA,TGTGCCAGCAGCTTAGATGTAGCGCTGTACAATGAGCAGTTCTTC,CASSLDVALYNEQFF
NA,TRBV21-1,TRBJ1-5,NA,TGTGCCAGTCGTGGGGCCATCGATCAGCCCCAGCATTTT,CASRGAIDQPQHF
NA,TRBV7-3,TRBJ2-3,NA,TGTGCCAGCAGCGCCGCGGGACTCGGTTCAGATACGCAGTATTTT,CASSAAGLGSDTQYF
NA,TRBV4-3,TRBJ2-7,TRBD1,TGCGCCAGCAGCCAGAGATTTCCGGACAGGGGGGTTGGCGAGCAGTACTTC,CASSQRFPDRGVGEQYF
NA,TRBV15,TRBJ2-5,NA,TGTGCCACCAGCAGGGAGGACATCGGGGGAGAGACCCAGTACTTC,CATSREDIGGETQYF
few,TRBV15,TRBJ2-7,NA,TGTGCCACCAGCAGAGATCGGGATGAGCAGTACTTC,CATSRDRDEQYF
NA,TRBV11-3,TRBJ2-1,TRBD1,TGTGCCAGCGCCGCCTTGGGGGGACAGGGTACCAACAATGAGCAGTTCTTC,CASAALGGQGTNNEQFF
NA,TRBV19,TRBJ2-7,NA,TGTGCCAGTAGTATAGACTTTGGGGGCGGCTCGTCCTACGAGCAGTACTTC,CASSIDFGGGSSYEQYF
NA,TRBV5-1,TRBJ1-6,NA,TGCGCCAGCAGCTTGGTGTCCAGGGATTATTCACCCCTCCACTTT,CASSLVSRDYSPLHF
NA,TRBV11-3,TRBJ1-1,NA,TGTGCCAGCAGCTCGGGGACCCTACAGGGTAACACTGAAGCTTTCTTT,CASSSGTLQGNTEAFF
NA,TRBV4-3,TRBJ1-4,NA,TGCGCCAGCAGCCAAGATCATCGGGGACTTAATGAAAAACTGTTTTTT,CASSQDHRGLNEKLFF
once,TRBV6-2/TRBV6-3,TRBJ1-1,NA,TGTGCCAGCAGCCCACACAGGGATGGGACTGAAGCTTTCTTT,CASSPHRDGTEAFF
NA,TRBV6-5,TRBJ1-1,NA,TGTGCCAGCAGCCCAAAGGGAGGGTTTAATGAAGCTTTCTTT,CASSPKGGFNEAFF
NA,TRBV5-1,TRBJ1-1,NA,TGCGCCAGCAGCTCCAGGGAGGACACTGAAGCTTTCTTT,CASSSREDTEAFF
NA,TRBV12-3/TRBV12-4,TRBJ1-4,NA,TGTGCCAGCAGCGCGGCCGATGAAAAACTGTTTTTT,CASSAADEKLFF
NA,TRBV14,TRBJ2-5,TRBD2,TGTGCCAGCAGCCAGAGTTTGAGCGGGATTGAGACCCAGTACTTC,CASSQSLSGIETQYF
few,TRBV28,TRBJ2-5,TRBD2,TGTGCCAGCAGTTTAGGAGCGGCCGGGGGGAGAGAGACCCAGTACTTC,CASSLGAAGGRETQYF
NA,TRBV5-4,TRBJ2-3,TRBD2,TGTGCCAGCAGCTTGGTGGGACTAGCGGGAGGGGGAGATACGCAGTATTTT,CASSLVGLAGGGDTQYF
few,TRBV7-8,TRBJ2-1,NA,TGTGCCAGCAGCTTAGTATTGGCTCCCACCAATGAGCAGTTCTTC,CASSLVLAPTNEQFF
NA,TRBV6-2/TRBV6-3,TRBJ1-1,NA,TGTGCCAGCAGTTCGCCGATCTGGGGGCAGACTGAAGCTTTCTTT,CASSSPIWGQTEAFF